The rows below give T cell receptor beta chains drawn from one sample of a study of OX40 agonist ivuxolimab in advanced cancers. Produced via immunoSEQ multiplex PCR; TCRdb's table is partial and in-frame only. The sample lists fewer than 7,500 clones, approximately 80% seen once, with about 18% in the top ten. The specimen comprised CD4+ or CD8+ T cells sorted from blood, sampled in a trial of the OX40 agonist ivuxolimab. The receptors here all came from an adult with an advanced solid tumor such as melanoma, head and neck, liver or kidney cancer. CDR3s include the opening cysteine and the closing phenylalanine or tryptophan. The D gene is left open where the match is weak. Size is omitted from some rows. Given values are once, few, many or a class for expanded clones.

d_gene,j_gene,v_gene,abundance,CDR3aa,CDR3nt
NA,TRBJ2-3,TRBV6-5,medium-sized,CASNPPGFTQYF,TGTGCCAGCAATCCTCCGGGTTTTACGCAGTATTTT
TRBD2,TRBJ2-1,TRBV9,NA,CASSPGGAFLNEQFF,TGTGCCAGCAGCCCCGGGGGGGCCTTTCTGAATGAGCAGTTCTTC
TRBD1,TRBJ2-1,TRBV27,few,CASSLGRGSYNEQFF,TGTGCCAGCAGTTTAGGCAGGGGGTCCTACAATGAGCAGTTCTTC
NA,TRBJ2-1,TRBV7-3,NA,CASSFGLEQFF,TGTGCCAGCAGCTTTGGACTAGAGCAGTTCTTC
NA,TRBJ1-1,TRBV30,NA,CAWEGTYTEAFF,TGTGCCTGGGAAGGGACATACACTGAAGCTTTCTTT
NA,TRBJ2-7,TRBV10-3,NA,CAISESAGSHEQYF,TGTGCCATCAGTGAGTCGGCGGGCTCCCACGAGCAGTACTTC
NA,TRBJ2-7,TRBV15,once,CATGRPYEQYF,TGTGCCACGGGCAGACCCTACGAGCAGTACTTC
TRBD1,TRBJ2-2,TRBV10-3,NA,CAGGGPGQRNTGELFF,TGTGCCGGCGGTGGGCCGGGACAGCGAAACACCGGGGAGCTGTTTTTT
NA,TRBJ2-3,TRBV5-4,NA,CASSGDSTDTQYF,TGTGCCAGCAGCGGGGACAGCACAGATACGCAGTATTTT
NA,TRBJ1-1,TRBV29-1,few,CSVGVTEAFF,TGCAGCGTTGGAGTCACTGAAGCTTTCTTT
NA,TRBJ2-7,TRBV15,NA,CATSRDRNEQYF,TGTGCCACCAGCAGAGACAGAAACGAGCAGTACTTC
NA,TRBJ2-6,TRBV7-3,NA,CASSTPTGSGANVLTF,TGTGCCAGCAGCACTCCAACAGGGTCTGGGGCCAACGTCCTGACTTTC
TRBD2,TRBJ2-1,TRBV9,once,CASSPTGLGVYNEQFF,TGTGCCAGCAGCCCAACAGGACTAGGTGTCTACAATGAGCAGTTCTTC
TRBD1,TRBJ2-3,TRBV11-3,medium-sized,CASSLKQGDTDTQYF,TGTGCCAGCAGCCTGAAACAGGGGGACACAGATACGCAGTATTTT
NA,TRBJ1-2,TRBV20-1,NA,CSAAHGGYTF,TGCAGTGCTGCCCATGGGGGCTACACCTTC
TRBD2,TRBJ2-1,TRBV12-5,NA,CASGLPTSGAYNEQFF,TGTGCTAGTGGCCTCCCCACTAGCGGAGCCTACAATGAGCAGTTCTTC
NA,TRBJ1-1,TRBV9,NA,CASSASGLSNTEAFF,TGTGCCAGCAGCGCCTCGGGACTCTCGAACACTGAAGCTTTCTTT
NA,TRBJ2-2,TRBV6-5,NA,CASSYLWSGELFF,TGTGCCAGCAGTTACCTTTGGAGCGGGGAGCTGTTTTTT
TRBD2,TRBJ2-5,TRBV29-1,once,CSVEDLGSSGSQETQYF,TGCAGCGTTGAAGATCTAGGTTCTAGCGGGAGCCAAGAGACCCAGTACTTC
NA,TRBJ2-5,TRBV9,NA,CASSFRDSFRDGLETQYF,TGTGCCAGCAGCTTCCGGGACTCTTTCCGCGACGGGTTAGAGACCCAGTACTTC
NA,TRBJ1-1,TRBV5-1,NA,CASSLRGPVDTEAFF,TGCGCCAGCAGCTTGCGGGGGCCGGTGGACACTGAAGCTTTCTTT
NA,TRBJ2-6,TRBV5-1,NA,CASSLVTGPSSGANVLTF,TGCGCCAGCAGCTTGGTAACAGGGCCTAGCTCTGGGGCCAACGTCCTGACTTTC
TRBD2,TRBJ2-3,TRBV10-3,few,CAISDGTSGGDSYF,TGTGCCATCAGTGATGGGACTAGCGGGGGGGACAGTTATTTT
TRBD1,TRBJ2-7,TRBV4-1,NA,CASSQTGGDERYF,TGCGCCAGCAGCCAGACAGGGGGCGACGAGCGGTACTTC
NA,TRBJ1-2,TRBV9,NA,CASSGRTGYTF,TGTGCCAGCAGCGGCCGAACCGGCTACACCTTC
TRBD1,TRBJ1-6,TRBV9,once,CASSEAGQGDDIHF,TGTGCCAGCAGCGAAGCGGGACAGGGCGACGATATCCACTTT
TRBD1,TRBJ1-1,TRBV15,NA,CATSRKGQGHTEAFF,TGTGCCACCAGCAGAAAGGGACAGGGCCACACTGAAGCTTTCTTT
NA,TRBJ2-7,TRBV4-1,NA,CASKGPGGVDEQYF,TGCGCCAGCAAGGGCCCGGGCGGGGTCGACGAGCAGTACTTC
NA,TRBJ1-1,TRBV4-1,NA,CASSQGAHTEAFF,TGCGCCAGCAGCCAAGGGGCCCATACTGAAGCTTTCTTT
NA,TRBJ1-1,TRBV7-9,NA,CASSLAAGFSTEAFF,TGTGCCAGCAGCTTGGCCGCGGGTTTTAGCACTGAAGCTTTCTTT
NA,TRBJ2-1,TRBV6-5,NA,CASSSDYDNEQFF,TGTGCCAGCAGTTCGGACTACGACAATGAGCAGTTCTTC
NA,TRBJ1-3,TRBV6-1,once,CASSHLDDTIYF,TGTGCCAGCAGCCACCTTGATGACACCATATATTTT
NA,TRBJ2-3,TRBV21-1,few,CASPPTGFTDTQYF,TGTGCCAGCCCGCCCACAGGGTTCACAGATACGCAGTATTTT
TRBD1,TRBJ1-5,TRBV5-5,NA,CASSPGTVYSNQPQHF,TGTGCCAGCAGCCCCGGGACAGTATATAGCAATCAGCCCCAGCATTTT
TRBD1,TRBJ1-2,TRBV25-1,NA,CASSDSHNRDRRYGYTF,TGTGCCAGCAGTGACTCGCACAACCGGGACAGGAGATATGGCTACACCTTC
TRBD2,TRBJ2-2,TRBV6-1,NA,CASSFLAGDTGELFF,TGTGCCAGCAGTTTCTTAGCGGGGGACACCGGGGAGCTGTTTTTT
NA,TRBJ2-7,TRBV6-5,NA,CASRYNDGPYEQYF,TGTGCCAGCAGATACAATGACGGGCCCTACGAGCAGTACTTC
NA,TRBJ2-1,TRBV2,NA,CASSEPGGEHYNEQFF,TGTGCCAGCAGTGAACCGGGCGGGGAGCACTACAATGAGCAGTTCTTC
NA,TRBJ2-7,TRBV4-1,NA,CASSRKSEQYF,TGCGCCAGCAGCCGGAAGAGCGAGCAGTACTTC
NA,TRBJ1-1,TRBV7-9,NA,CASSLPRENTEAFF,TGTGCCAGCAGTTTACCCAGGGAGAACACTGAAGCTTTCTTT
NA,TRBJ1-2,TRBV4-1,NA,CASSQDGLGGYGYTF,TGCGCCAGCAGCCAAGATGGATTAGGGGGGTATGGCTACACCTTC
NA,TRBJ1-1,TRBV2,NA,CASSEEGLTEAFF,TGTGCCAGCAGTGAAGAAGGATTGACTGAAGCTTTCTTT